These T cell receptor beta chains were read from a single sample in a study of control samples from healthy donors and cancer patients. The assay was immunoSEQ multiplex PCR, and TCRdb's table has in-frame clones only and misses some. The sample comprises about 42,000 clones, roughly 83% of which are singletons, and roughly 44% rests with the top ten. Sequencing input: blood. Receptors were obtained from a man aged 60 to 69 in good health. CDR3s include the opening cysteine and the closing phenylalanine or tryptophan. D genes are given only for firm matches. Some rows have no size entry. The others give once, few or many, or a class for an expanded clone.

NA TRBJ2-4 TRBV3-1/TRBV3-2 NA CASSQEGKNIQYF TGTGCCAGCAGCCAGGAGGGCAAAAACATTCAGTACTTC
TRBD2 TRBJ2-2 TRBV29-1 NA CSVEGLAGFGELFF TGCAGCGTTGAAGGACTAGCGGGGTTCGGGGAGCTGTTTTTT
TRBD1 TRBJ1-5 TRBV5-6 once CASSLGQGGWQPQHF TGTGCCAGCAGCTTGGGACAGGGGGGGTGGCAGCCCCAGCATTTT
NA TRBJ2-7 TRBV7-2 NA CASSLGAYRGRRGMEQYF TGTGCCAGCAGCTTAGGCGCGTATAGGGGGCGCCGGGGGATGGAGCAGTACTTC
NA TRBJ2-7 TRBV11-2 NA CASSLDGIVYEQYF TGTGCCAGCAGCTTAGATGGTATTGTCTACGAGCAGTACTTC
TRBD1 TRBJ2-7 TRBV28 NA CASSPTGTGGYEQYF TGTGCCAGCAGTCCTACCGGGACAGGGGGCTACGAGCAGTACTTC
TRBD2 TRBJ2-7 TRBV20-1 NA CSASGYSGRSLEQYF TGCAGTGCTAGTGGGTACAGCGGGAGGTCCCTCGAGCAGTACTTC
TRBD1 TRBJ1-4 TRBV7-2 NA CASSRPGQGAILEKLFF TGTGCCAGCAGCCGGCCGGGACAGGGGGCCATTCTCGAAAAACTGTTTTTT
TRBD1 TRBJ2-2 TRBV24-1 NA CATSDYRTGATGELFF TGTGCCACCAGTGATTACAGGACAGGGGCAACCGGGGAGCTGTTTTTT
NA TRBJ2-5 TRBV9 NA CASSASGGGPQETQYF TGTGCCAGCAGCGCCTCTGGCGGCGGCCCCCAAGAGACCCAGTACTTC
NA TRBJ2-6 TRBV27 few CASSLNTGTSGANVLTF TGTGCCAGCAGTTTAAATACAGGGACCTCTGGGGCCAACGTCCTGACTTTC